This paragraph reports one T cell receptor (beta chain). This sample is drawn from a study of blood T cells in healthy people across ages. Combining a sample-barcoded 5' primer with a J-beta primer mix, a second PCR ran for roughly 7 to 12 cycles. TCRdb redid the calling of the 5' RACE reads with MiXCR, one entry per CDR3 protein. The sample consists of about 1.8 million distinct CDR3 sequences, around half of them appearing once. With 4 bases removed from V and 0 bases from J, the gap between germline ends came to 10 bases. The CDR3 consists of 13 residues. CDR1 and CDR2 from the germline V gene are SQVTM and ANQGSEA. The people who gave samples were healthy Caucasians from Russia, aged roughly 6 to 90. Samples each yielded at least 6 micrograms of total RNA.

The chain combines TRBV29-1 with TRBJ2-7; no clear D. The sample was blood. The clonotype originates from a middle-aged woman in good health. CDR3 nucleotide sequence: TGCAGCGTTGTGGCAGCCAACTCCTACGAGCAGTACTTC. It codes for CSVVAANSYEQYF.